This T cell receptor (beta chain) was captured by sequencing in a study of brain T cells in children with intractable seizures. Study-wide findings and caveats: Clones missing pre-surgery may reflect undersampling of that blood sample.

CDR1 is GTSNPN and CDR2 is SVGIG in the germline V gene (reference sequence). Trimming took 4 bases from V and 1 from J, leaving 13 bases between them. The CDR3 consists of 14 residues. With regard to this clone: What it binds is unknown.

Measured with immunoSEQ multiplex PCR; TCRdb has only the in-frame clones, and not every one. Among around 340,000 clones listed, 85% to 95% were seen once. Time point described: blood from clinic visit 5 months post-surgery; TSC patient then seizure free. Patients received at least one anti-epileptic drug before surgery. Here the sequenced sample was peripheral blood, taken less than 6 months after surgery. This sequence joins TRBV30 and TRBJ1-1; D remains ambiguous. The sequence was collected from a boy younger than two with tuberous sclerosis and intractable seizures. CDR3 in DNA: TGTGCCTGGAAACTGTCACCCACGAACACTGAAGCTTTCTTT. Its protein is CAWKLSPTNTEAFF.